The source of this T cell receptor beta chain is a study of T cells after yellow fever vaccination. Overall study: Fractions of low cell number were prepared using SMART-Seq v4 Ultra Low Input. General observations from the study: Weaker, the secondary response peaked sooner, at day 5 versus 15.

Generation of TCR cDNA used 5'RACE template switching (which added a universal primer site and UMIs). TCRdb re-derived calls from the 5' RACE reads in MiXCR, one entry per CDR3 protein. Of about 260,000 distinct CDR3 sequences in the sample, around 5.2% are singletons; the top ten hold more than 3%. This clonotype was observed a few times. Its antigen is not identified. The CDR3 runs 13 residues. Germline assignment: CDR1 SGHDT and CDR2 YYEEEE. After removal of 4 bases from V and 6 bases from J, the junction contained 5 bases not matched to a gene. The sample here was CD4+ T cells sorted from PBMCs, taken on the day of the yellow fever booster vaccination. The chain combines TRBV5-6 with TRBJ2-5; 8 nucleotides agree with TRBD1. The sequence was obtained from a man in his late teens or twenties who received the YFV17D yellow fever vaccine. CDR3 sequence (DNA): TGTGCCAGCAGCCTACGGGACAGGCAGACCCAGTACTTC. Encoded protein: CASSLRDRQTQYF.